The 16 T cell receptor beta chains below were found in one sample sequenced in a study of T-cell reconstitution after alpha-beta-depleted transplantation in children. Unique molecular identifiers were built into the TCRbeta library. TCRdb fed the PCR reads into MiXCR, producing one record per CDR3 protein. This table holds approximately 290,000 distinct CDR3 sequences, around a tenth found once. The sample consisted of peripheral blood, taken 180 days after TCRalphabeta/CD19-depleted stem cell transplant. These receptors were collected from a male patient aged 2 to 9 who had a stem cell transplant for chronic granulomatous disease, so the T cells may come from the graft donor.

This clonotype was seen at least ten times. The rearrangement joins TRBV29-1 to TRBJ1-1; D is ambiguous. Trimming left V 4 bases short and J 5 bases short, with 11 bases between. The CDR3 totals 12 residues. Germline V gene data show CDR1 as SQVTM and CDR2 as ANQGSEA. CDR3 in amino acids: CSVGGMETEAFF. CDR3 DNA: TGCAGCGTTGGAGGGATGGAGACTGAAGCTTTCTTT.

This clonotype has at least ten counts. The chain joins TRBV7-3 to TRBJ1-1; D gene unclear. Germline assignment: CDR1 SGHTA and CDR2 FQGTGA. The CDR3 runs 14 residues. Between the trimmed V and J ends, which lost 2 bases and 1 base, there was a span of 8 bases. This CDR3 is CASSLGPANTEAFF. The CDR3 DNA sequence: TGTGCCAGCAGCTTAGGTCCTGCGAACACTGAAGCTTTCTTT.

This clonotype was observed many times. The gene calls are TRBV7-7 and TRBJ2-5, with D perhaps matching TRBD2 (5 bases). Trimming left V 2 bases short and J 5 bases short, with 15 bases between. The V gene's germline CDR1 is SSHAT and CDR2 FNYEAQ (reference sequence). The CDR3 extends over 15 amino acids. DNA of the CDR3: TGTGCCAGCAGCTTATCTAGACTGGGCGGGGAGACCCAGTACTTC. Protein sequence: CASSLSRLGGETQYF.

This clonotype was seen at least ten times. This chain links TRBV10-3 with TRBJ2-7; 9 bases fit TRBD1. The germline CDR1 and CDR2 sequences are ENHRY and SYGVKD. With V trimmed by 3 bases and J by 5 bases, 8 bases remained unmatched. This CDR3 has 15 amino acids. DNA of the CDR3: TGTGCCATCAGTGATCCGGGACAGGGTCCCCACGAGCAGTACTTC. It encodes CAISDPGQGPHEQYF.

The J gene is TRBJ2-7, the V gene TRBV20-1; no clear D. There are 14 residues in the CDR3. Germline lookup yields CDR1 DFQATT and CDR2 SNEGSKA (reference sequence). The V end lost 5 bases, the J end lost 5 bases, and 19 bases lay between the germline ends. The CDR3 nucleotides read TGCAGTGCTTCCCCCAGGAGAGGTGCGGACGAGCAGTACTTC. Translation: CSASPRRGADEQYF.

This clonotype was detected ten times or more. J is TRBJ2-3 and V is TRBV6-1; D ambiguous. The V end lost 7 bases, the J end lost 8 bases, and 19 bases lay between the germline ends. CDR3 length: 14 residues. Per germline, CDR1 MNHNS and CDR2 SASEGT. CDR3 nucleotides: TGTGCCAGCACCATACGGGCGGTTCTGAGTACGCAGTATTTT. It is translated as CASTIRAVLSTQYF.

This clonotype was seen only a few times. The genes are TRBV3-1 and TRBJ2-1, with 10 bases fitting TRBD2. J lost 3 bases, V lost 6 bases, and 8 bases had no gene match. This CDR3 has 16 amino acids. The germline CDR1 and CDR2 sequences are LGHDT and YNNKEL (reference sequence). CDR3 DNA sequence: TGTGCCAGCAGTCCATTAAGCGGGAGGGTCTACAATGAGCAGTTCTTC. This codes for CASSPLSGRVYNEQFF.

This clonotype was seen ten or more times. The chain combines TRBV10-3 with TRBJ2-1, with 9 bases identical to TRBD2. This CDR3 comprises 16 residues. CDR1 and CDR2 (germline): ENHRY, SYGVKD. After removal of 5 bases from V and 4 bases from J, the junction contained 9 bases not matched to a gene. The CDR3 bases are TGTGCCATCAGTAAGTTAGCGGGAGTCGTTTACAATGAGCAGTTCTTC. It yields the protein CAISKLAGVVYNEQFF.

This clonotype has at least ten counts. V and J are TRBV20-1 and TRBJ2-7; D is uncertain. The germline gives CDR1 DFQATT, CDR2 SNEGSKA (reference sequence). The CDR3 has 14 amino acids. V shed 1 base and J shed 0 bases, with 10 bases lying between them. This chain's CDR3 is CSARAAGLSYEQYF. The CDR3 DNA follows: TGCAGTGCTAGAGCCGCCGGGCTCTCCTACGAGCAGTACTTC.

This clonotype has a handful of counts. The chain combines TRBV12-3 or TRBV12-4 with TRBJ2-2; TRBD1 aligns across 12 bases. Germline trimming cut 7 bases from V and 7 bases from J; bases unmatched to any gene: 13. The CDR3 has 17 amino acids. The CDR3 here is CASNPSGTGGVSGELFF. The CDR3 DNA follows: TGTGCCAGCAACCCATCCGGGACAGGGGGCGTAAGCGGGGAGCTGTTTTTT.

J is TRBJ2-7 and V is TRBV2; TRBD2 agrees at 8 bases. Germline loops: CDR1 SNHLY, CDR2 FYNNEI. The ends lost 6 bases at V and 2 bases at J; junction bases unmatched: 9. This CDR3 comprises 15 residues. The DNA of the CDR3 is TGTGCCAGCAGCGAGACGGGGGGGGCCCCCTACGAGCAGTACTTC. This codes for CASSETGGAPYEQYF.

There are many counts of this clonotype. This chain connects TRBV7-6 to TRBJ2-3; D perhaps matches TRBD2 (6 bases). The CDR3 runs 15 residues. From germline, CDR1 is SGHVS and CDR2 FNYEAQ. V lost 5 bases and J 3 bases, leaving 15 bases between the germline ends. CDR3 residues: CASSVGTGKTDTQYF. In nucleotides, the CDR3 is TGTGCCAGCAGCGTGGGGACTGGAAAAACAGATACGCAGTATTTT. Together with reference TRBV7-6 and TRBJ2-3, the CDR3 gives the full variable domain: GAGVSQSPRYKVTKRGQDVALRCDPISGHVSLYWYRQALGQGPEFLTYFNYEAQQDKSGLPNDRFSAERPEGSISTLTIQRTEQRDSAMYRCASSVGTGKTDTQYFGPGTRLTVL.

This clonotype was seen many times. The chain couples TRBV6-5 to TRBJ1-6; maybe TRBD1 (6 bases). The V and J ends lost 2 bases and 10 bases respectively, with 15 bases between them. The germline gives CDR1 MNHEY, CDR2 SVGAGI. This CDR3 comprises 15 residues. Here the CDR3 reads CASSYGGGIRSPLHF. CDR3 DNA sequence: TGTGCCAGCAGTTACGGAGGGGGGATCAGGTCACCCCTCCACTTT.

Ten or more counts support this clonotype. This rearrangement joins TRBV25-1 to TRBJ2-3; 9 bases are a match to TRBD1. The CDR3 is made up of 14 amino acids. The junction had 3 bases not matched to a gene; V was cut back by 4 bases and J by 4 bases. The germline V gene has CDR1 MGHDK and CDR2 SYGVNS. The CDR3 region has the DNA TGTGCCAGCAGTGCTACAGGGGGCGCAGATACGCAGTATTTT. This codes for CASSATGGADTQYF.

This clonotype has a count of ten or more. The chain employs TRBV7-9 and TRBJ2-3, with D uncertain. The CDR3 sequence is 15 residues long. Trimming removed 4 bases at V and 2 bases at J, with 13 bases between. Germline V gene data show CDR1 as SEHNR and CDR2 as FQNEAQ (reference sequence). The CDR3 spells CASSSAAEPTDTQYF. CDR3 sequence (DNA): TGTGCCAGCAGCTCGGCCGCCGAGCCCACAGATACGCAGTATTTT.

This chain links TRBV6-2 or TRBV6-3 with TRBJ1-4, with D possibly TRBD1 on 6 matching bases. Trimming cost V 3 bases and J 11 bases, with 16 bases left between them. Per the germline V gene, CDR1 is MNHEY and CDR2 is SVGEGT. The CDR3 totals 14 residues. The CDR3 sequence: CASSYGQRGGKLFF. CDR3 nucleotide sequence: TGTGCCAGCAGTTATGGTCAGCGAGGGGGGAAACTGTTTTTT.